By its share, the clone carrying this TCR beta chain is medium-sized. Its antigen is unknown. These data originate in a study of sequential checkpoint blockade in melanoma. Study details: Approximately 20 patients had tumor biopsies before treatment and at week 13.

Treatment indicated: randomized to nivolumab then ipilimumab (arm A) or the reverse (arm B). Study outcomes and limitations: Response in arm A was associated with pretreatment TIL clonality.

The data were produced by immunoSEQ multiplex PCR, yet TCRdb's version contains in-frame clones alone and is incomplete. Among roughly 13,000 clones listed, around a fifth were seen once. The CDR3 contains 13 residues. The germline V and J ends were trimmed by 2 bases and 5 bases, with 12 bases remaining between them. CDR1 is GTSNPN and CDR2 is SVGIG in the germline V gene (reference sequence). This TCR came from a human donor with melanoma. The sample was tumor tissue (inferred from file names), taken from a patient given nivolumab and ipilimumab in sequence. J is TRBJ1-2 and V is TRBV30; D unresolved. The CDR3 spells CAWSQAGIYGYTF. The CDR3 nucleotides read TGTGCCTGGAGTCAAGCCGGGATTTATGGCTACACCTTC.